This is a list of T cell receptor beta chains from one sample in a study of blood T cell repertoires in COVID-19. Generated by immunoSEQ multiplex PCR, the TCRdb table keeps only in-frame clones and is missing some. The profile shows approximately 210,000 clones, around 84% of them singletons. The sample comprised peripheral blood. The origin of the receptors is a human donor in a cohort sampled during active COVID-19. Each CDR3 is given with its conserved first and last residue. The D gene is left open where the match is weak. Clone size, where shown, is once, few, many, or a class for clones that have expanded.

TRBV9	16	TRBJ2-7	.	.	TGTGCCAGCAGCGTAGGGGAGTTAACCAGGTCCTACGAGCAGTACTTC	CASSVGELTRSYEQYF
TRBV27	18	TRBJ1-3	.	.	TGTGCCAGCAGTGAACTCTCGGGAGGGTCCTACTCTGGAAACACCATATATTTT	CASSELSGGSYSGNTIYF
TRBV10-3	15	TRBJ2-7	.	.	TGTGCCATCAGCTACACCTCCGGGAGCTCCTACGAGCAGTACTTC	CAISYTSGSSYEQYF
TRBV29-1	13	TRBJ1-5	.	TRBD1	TGCAGCGTTGTATCTGGACAGGGTCAGCCCCAGCATTTT	CSVVSGQGQPQHF
TRBV19	15	TRBJ1-5	.	.	TGTGCCAGTAGCCCCGTAGCCCTGAGCAATCAGCCCCAGCATTTT	CASSPVALSNQPQHF
TRBV5-8	15	TRBJ2-3	.	TRBD1	TGTGCCAGCAGCCCCGGACAGGGTCAGGGGGATACGCAGTATTTT	CASSPGQGQGDTQYF
TRBV7-6	15	TRBJ1-1	.	.	TGTGCCAGCAGCCCCTCGGCGGTTCCGAACACTGAAGCTTTCTTT	CASSPSAVPNTEAFF
TRBV18	14	TRBJ1-1	few	.	TGTGCCAGCTCAGGGACAACCGTGAACACTGAAGCTTTCTTT	CASSGTTVNTEAFF
TRBV5-1	20	TRBJ2-3	.	TRBD2	TGCGCCAGCAGCTTGGGTCTGGGACTAGCGGGGGGATTAAGCACAGATACGCAGTATTTT	CASSLGLGLAGGLSTDTQYF
TRBV7-2	12	TRBJ1-1	.	.	TGTGCCAGCAGCTTCTCTAGGACAGAAGCTTTCTTT	CASSFSRTEAFF
TRBV24-1	13	TRBJ2-3	.	TRBD1	TGTGCCACCAAACAGGGGGCCACAGATACGCAGTATTTT	CATKQGATDTQYF
TRBV7-3	16	TRBJ2-2	.	TRBD2	TGTGCCAGCAGTTACGGTAGCGGGGGGGCTGCCGGGGAGCTGTTTTTT	CASSYGSGGAAGELFF
TRBV5-4	18	TRBJ2-2	.	.	TGTGCCAGCACTTTAGGTCTCCCCGGGACACTCAACACCGGGGAGCTGTTTTTT	CASTLGLPGTLNTGELFF
TRBV6-5	15	TRBJ2-5	.	.	TGTGCCAGCAGTTACGTTTTCCCGGCAGCGGAGACCCAGTACTTC	CASSYVFPAAETQYF
TRBV2	15	TRBJ1-2	.	TRBD1	TGTGCCAGCAGTGAAGCGCTCAGGGGGCGAAATGGCTACACCTTC	CASSEALRGRNGYTF
TRBV28	16	TRBJ2-7	.	TRBD2	TGTGCCAGCAGTGCCCCGGGACTAGCGGGAGGATACGAGCAGTACTTC	CASSAPGLAGGYEQYF
TRBV6-5	15	TRBJ2-1	.	TRBD1	TGTGCCAGCAGGATGGACAGGGGTCCCTACAATGAGCAGTTCTTC	CASRMDRGPYNEQFF
TRBV11-3	15	TRBJ2-5	.	TRBD1	TGTGCCAGCAGTCCCCGGGACAGACCCGGGGAGACCCAGTACTTC	CASSPRDRPGETQYF
TRBV2	12	TRBJ2-1	few	.	TGTGCCAGCAGCACTACAGGGAGAGAGCAGTTCTTC	CASSTTGREQFF
TRBV5-6	16	TRBJ1-5	.	.	TGTGCCAGCAGCTTGGCACAGGGTAGGGGCAATCAGCCCCAGCATTTT	CASSLAQGRGNQPQHF
TRBV30	13	TRBJ1-2	.	.	TGTGCCTGGAGTGTATTGGGCATCTATGGCTACACCTTC	CAWSVLGIYGYTF
TRBV5-1	15	TRBJ2-1	.	.	TGCGCCAGCAGCTTAAGGGAGGTTCTCGGAAATGAGCAGTTCTTC	CASSLREVLGNEQFF